Below, 30 T cell receptor beta chains from the same sample are listed, as sequenced in a study of blood T cell repertoires in COVID-19. This table comes from immunoSEQ multiplex PCR, and its TCRdb copy is limited to in-frame clones, with some not included. The table records some 50,000 clones, approximately 90% of them present only once. Material for sequencing was peripheral blood. These receptors were obtained from a woman aged 65 to 85 with active COVID-19.

As regards this clone: Other DNA sequences in this specimen translate into the identical CDR3. The chain couples TRBV11-2 to TRBJ1-1; 8 bases align to TRBD1. Germline V gene data show CDR1 as SGHAT and CDR2 as FQNNGV. Trimming removed 5 bases from V and 1 base from J; junction bases left unmatched: 3. The length of the CDR3 is 14 residues. CDR3 sequence: CASSPGQGNTEAFF. The CDR3 DNA reads as TGTGCCAGCAGCCCAGGACAGGGGAACACTGAAGCTTTCTTT.

This clone was recorded many times. The rearrangement links TRBV7-2 to TRBJ1-1; D is unclear. Looked up from germline, CDR1 is SGHTA and CDR2 is FQGNSA. The V and J ends lost 5 bases and 2 bases respectively, with 12 bases between them. The CDR3 runs 14 residues. The CDR3 bases are TGTGCCAGCAGCCAACCCCGGGGAAACACTGAAGCTTTCTTT. As protein: CASSQPRGNTEAFF. The full variable domain, completed using reference TRBV7-2 and TRBJ1-1, is GAGVSQSPSNKVTEKGKDVELRCDPISGHTALYWYRQSLGQGLEFLIYFQGNSAPDKSGLPSDRFSAERTGGSVSTLTIQRTQQEDSAVYLCASSQPRGNTEAFFGQGTRLTVV.

The rearrangement links TRBV9 to TRBJ1-4, with D possibly matching TRBD1 (6 bases). The CDR3 contains 17 residues. The V end lost 4 bases, the J end lost 7 bases, and 23 bases lay between the germline ends. The germline CDR1 and CDR2 sequences are SGDLS and YYNGEE. The CDR3 loop is CASSPRGVGTIGEKLFF. DNA for the CDR3: TGTGCCAGCAGCCCGAGGGGCGTTGGGACAATTGGTGAAAAACTGTTTTTT. Full variable domain (outside the CDR3, taken from reference TRBV9 and TRBJ1-4): DSGVTQTPKHLITATGQRVTLRCSPRSGDLSVYWYQQSLDQGLQFLIQYYNGEERAKGNILERFSAQQFPDLHSELNLSSLELGDSALYFCASSPRGVGTIGEKLFFGSGTQLSVL.

Here the CDR3 reads CASSIDLSGGRSTEAFF. The CDR3 DNA follows: TGTGCCAGTAGTATAGATCTGAGCGGGGGTCGAAGCACTGAAGCTTTCTTT. The chain combines TRBV19 with TRBJ1-1; D might be TRBD1 (5 bases). The V gene lost 0 bases and the J gene lost 4 bases, with 18 bases spanning the gap. This CDR3 contains 17 residues. Germline V gives CDR1 LNHDA, CDR2 SQIVND (reference sequence).

The CDR3 here is CASSPRVAGGNEQFF. The CDR3 nucleotides read TGTGCCAGCAGCCCTAGGGTAGCGGGAGGGAATGAGCAGTTCTTC. The chain is built from TRBV5-8 and TRBJ2-1; 11 nucleotides match TRBD2. The germline V gene has CDR1 SGHTS and CDR2 YDEGEE. The CDR3 consists of 15 residues. V trimming: 4 bases; J trimming: 7 bases; junction bases outside the gene matches: 7.

The CDR3 nucleotides are TGTGCCTGCCAACCTTTTGGGGGGACCTACAATGAGCAGTTCTTC. This codes for CACQPFGGTYNEQFF. The chain combines TRBV30 with TRBJ2-1; weak D call: TRBD2 (6 bases). CDR3 size: 15 residues. The germline V and J ends were trimmed by 6 bases and 2 bases, with 17 bases remaining between them. CDR1 GTSNPN and CDR2 SVGIG come from the germline V gene (reference sequence).

V and J are TRBV3-1 (or the pseudogene TRBV3-2) and TRBJ1-1, with TRBD1 as a possible D gene (5 bases). This CDR3 region has 14 residues. Trimming removed 4 bases at V and 3 bases at J, with 12 bases between. Germline CDR1 reads LGHDT; CDR2 reads YNNKEL (reference sequence). DNA of the CDR3: TGTGCCAGCAGCCGCTTACCGGGGGACACTGAAGCTTTCTTT. This encodes CASSRLPGDTEAFF.

This sequence joins TRBV3-1 (or the pseudogene TRBV3-2) and TRBJ2-7; the match to TRBD2 covers 14 bases. The CDR3 extends over 20 amino acids. V gave up 3 bases and J gave up 0 bases; unmatched junction bases: 13. Germline assignment: CDR1 LGHDT and CDR2 YNNKEL (reference sequence). In nucleotides, the CDR3 is TGTGCCAGCAGCCACATTAACTCCGGGACTAGCGGGAGTGGCTCCTACGAGCAGTACTTC. It is translated as CASSHINSGTSGSGSYEQYF.

This clone appeared once. The V gene is TRBV3-1 (or the pseudogene TRBV3-2), the J gene TRBJ2-7; no firm D call. V lost 2 bases and J 6 bases, leaving 8 bases between the germline ends. The CDR3 has 12 residues. The germline gives CDR1 LGHDT, CDR2 YNNKEL (reference sequence). The CDR3 DNA follows: TGTGCCAGCAGCCAAAGCCTAGGCGAGCAGTACTTC. It is translated as CASSQSLGEQYF.

The chain recombines TRBV19 with TRBJ2-2; 7 bases fit TRBD1. The CDR3 contains 14 residues. CDR1 is LNHDA, CDR2 SQIVND, per germline (reference sequence). V gave up 8 bases and J gave up 6 bases; unmatched junction bases: 9. The CDR3, as DNA: TGTGCCAGTGGGACGCGGACAGGCGCCGGGGAGCTGTTTTTT. This codes for CASGTRTGAGELFF.

This clone was seen just once. The chain has TRBV19 and TRBJ1-3, with D possibly matching TRBD1 (5 bases). The CDR3 covers 14 residues. The germline gives CDR1 LNHDA, CDR2 SQIVND (reference sequence). Trimming took off 6 bases at V and 3 bases at J, with 12 bases between the two ends. DNA of the CDR3: TGTGCCAGTAGCCTGGACACAAATGGAAACACCATATATTTT. This codes for CASSLDTNGNTIYF.

J is TRBJ2-7 and V is TRBV6-5; 7 positions match TRBD1. Germline CDR1 and CDR2: MNHEY and SVGAGI. The CDR3 is 14 amino acids. Trimming cost V 6 bases and J 3 bases; bases outside gene matches: 8. CDR3 residues: CASRDRGQIYEQYF. CDR3 sequence (DNA): TGTGCCAGCAGGGATAGGGGACAGATCTACGAGCAGTACTTC.

The chain joins TRBV24-1 to TRBJ2-2, with TRBD1 matching 8 bases. The germline gives CDR1 KGHDR, CDR2 SFDVKD. Losses at the gene ends were 5 bases for V and 2 bases for J; bases not matched to a gene: 6. The CDR3 loop spans 16 amino acids. CDR3 in DNA: TGTGCCACCAGTGTTACCGACAGGGGTAACACCGGGGAGCTGTTTTTT. Its translation is CATSVTDRGNTGELFF.

V usage is TRBV24-1 and J usage is TRBJ2-7, with 8 bases identical to TRBD2. Trimming cost V 5 bases and J 6 bases; bases outside gene matches: 8. The CDR3 is made up of 14 amino acids. Germline V lookup: CDR1 KGHDR, CDR2 SFDVKD. This CDR3 reads CATSGGGGLVEQYF. In nucleotides, the CDR3 is TGTGCCACCAGTGGTGGAGGGGGACTAGTCGAGCAGTACTTC.

CDR3 sequence reads: CASSRTPTDTQYF. The CDR3 bases are TGTGCCAGCAGCAGGACACCCACAGATACGCAGTATTTT. The V call is TRBV6-6, the J call TRBJ2-3; tentative D call: TRBD1 (5 bases). Germline V gene data show CDR1 as MNHNY and CDR2 as SVGAGI (reference sequence). CDR3 size: 13 residues. V lost 6 bases and J 2 bases, leaving 9 bases between the germline ends.

The V and J genes are TRBV20-1 and TRBJ2-3; 8 bases align to TRBD1. Germline V gene sequence: CDR1 DFQATT, CDR2 SNEGSKA (reference sequence). Trimming took 3 bases from V and 2 from J; bases not matched to a gene: 4. This CDR3 contains 14 residues. CDR3 sequence reads: CSASDRGNTDTQYF. The CDR3 bases are TGCAGTGCTAGTGACAGGGGCAACACAGATACGCAGTATTTT.

The chain links TRBV11-1 to TRBJ2-7, with 7 bases matching TRBD2. Germline V lookup: CDR1 SGHAT, CDR2 FQDESV (reference sequence). The length of the CDR3 is 16 residues. Losses at the gene ends were 1 base for V and 1 base for J; bases not matched to a gene: 7. Here the CDR3 reads CASSLERGSESYEQYF. Here the CDR3 DNA reads TGTGCCAGCAGCTTAGAGCGGGGATCGGAGTCCTACGAGCAGTACTTC.

This clone appeared a few times. The rearrangement joins TRBV21-1 to TRBJ2-1; the table's D call, TRBD2, was not checked against the DNA. TRBV21-1 is a recognized pseudogene. This CDR3 has 13 amino acids. CDR3 protein: CASYGSSYNEQFF. DNA for the CDR3: TGTGCCAGCTACGGTTCCTCCTACAATGAGCAGTTCTTC.

V gene TRBV27 combines with J gene TRBJ2-1; 9 bases align to TRBD1. V shed 6 bases, J shed 7 bases, and the junction held 10 bases outside the gene matches. The CDR3 runs to 15 residues. Germline V gene data show CDR1 as MNHEY and CDR2 as SMNVEV (reference sequence). The CDR3 sequence: CASSPGTGWGNEQFF. Here the CDR3 DNA reads TGTGCCAGCAGCCCTGGGACAGGGTGGGGAAATGAGCAGTTCTTC.

The chain has TRBV3-1 (or the pseudogene TRBV3-2) and TRBJ2-5; the D gene is possibly TRBD2 (6 bases). The germline CDR1 and CDR2 sequences are LGHDT and YNNKEL (reference sequence). The V end lost 6 bases, the J end lost 2 bases, and 7 bases lay between the germline ends. The CDR3 consists of 12 residues. CDR3 loop: CASRREQETQYF. CDR3 DNA: TGTGCCAGCAGGCGGGAACAAGAGACCCAGTACTTC.

The chain uses TRBV27 and TRBJ2-5; 12 nucleotides line up with TRBD2. Germline values: CDR1 MNHEY, CDR2 SMNVEV (reference sequence). The junction had 15 bases not matched to a gene; V was cut back by 2 bases and J by 5 bases. The CDR3 covers 19 residues. CDR3 residues: CASSLQRTSGKRVIETQYF. The CDR3 DNA sequence: TGTGCCAGCAGTTTACAGCGGACTAGCGGGAAAAGGGTTATTGAGACCCAGTACTTC.

The CDR3 DNA sequence: TGTGCCAGCAGTTCCCCACCGGTGGAAGAGACCCAGTACTTC. It translates to CASSSPPVEETQYF. This chain uses TRBV28 with TRBJ2-5, with D unclear. This CDR3 spans 14 amino acids. The V gene lost 4 bases and the J gene lost 3 bases, with 12 bases spanning the gap. Germline CDR1 and CDR2: MDHEN and SYDVKM.

The gene calls are TRBV7-6 and TRBJ2-5, with TRBD2 matching over 7 bases. The CDR3 totals 14 residues. The ends lost 1 base at V and 4 bases at J; junction bases unmatched: 3. Germline CDR1 and CDR2: SGHVS and FNYEAQ. In nucleotides, the CDR3 is TGTGCCAGCAGCTTAGTCGCTAGCGGAGAGACCCAGTACTTC. It yields the protein CASSLVASGETQYF.

The chain employs TRBV28 and TRBJ2-7; possible D gene TRBD2, 5 bases. The germline CDR1 and CDR2 sequences are MDHEN and SYDVKM. The V gene lost 6 bases and the J gene lost 0 bases, with 15 bases spanning the gap. This CDR3 spans 15 amino acids. The CDR3 reads CASRSDWESSYEQYF. The CDR3, as DNA: TGTGCCAGCAGGTCCGACTGGGAGAGCTCCTACGAGCAGTACTTC.

This sequence joins TRBV4-2 and TRBJ2-4; D possibly corresponds to TRBD2 (6 bases). This CDR3 comprises 12 residues. The V gene's germline CDR1 is LGHNA and CDR2 YNFKEQ. V lost 0 bases and J lost 16, with 13 bases in between. The CDR3 loop reads CASSQDRGLSYF. CDR3 DNA sequence: TGTGCCAGCAGCCAAGATCGGGGACTCTCATACTTC.

J is TRBJ1-4 and V is TRBV5-5; D perhaps matches TRBD1 (6 bases). This CDR3 region has 15 residues. Germline V gene data show CDR1 as SGHKS and CDR2 as YYEKEE (reference sequence). V lost 0 bases to trimming and J lost 6 bases, with 12 bases between them. The chain's CDR3 is CASSLGDTGYEKLFF. CDR3 in DNA: TGTGCCAGCAGCTTGGGGGACACAGGCTATGAAAAACTGTTTTTT.

The genes are TRBV24-1 and TRBJ1-2; D gene ambiguous. The V and J ends lost 3 bases and 4 bases respectively, with 8 bases between them. The CDR3 loop spans 13 amino acids. Germline V gives CDR1 KGHDR, CDR2 SFDVKD. The CDR3 DNA sequence: TGTGCCACCAGTGATGCGGGATCCTATGGCTACACCTTC. Residues: CATSDAGSYGYTF.

The gene calls are TRBV5-1 and TRBJ2-1, with 12 bases that match TRBD2. In germline, CDR1 is SGHRS, CDR2 YFSETQ. V was clipped by 3 bases and J by 10 bases; unmatched bases: 5. The CDR3 sequence is 14 residues long. The CDR3, as DNA: TGCGCCAGCAGCTGGGGACTAGCGGGCCAGGAGCAGTTCTTC. As protein: CASSWGLAGQEQFF. Full variable domain (missing parts from reference TRBV5-1 and TRBJ2-1): KAGVTQTPRYLIKTRGQQVTLSCSPISGHRSVSWYQQTPGQGLQFLFEYFSETQRNKGNFPGRFSGRQFSNSRSEMNVSTLELGDSALYLCASSWGLAGQEQFFGPGTRLTVL.

This rearrangement joins TRBV9 to TRBJ2-2, with 8 bases identical to TRBD1. V gave up 7 bases and J gave up 3 bases; unmatched junction bases: 8. CDR1 SGDLS and CDR2 YYNGEE come from the germline V gene. This CDR3 spans 15 amino acids. CDR3 loop: CASGGQGADTGELFF. CDR3 nucleotides: TGTGCCAGCGGCGGACAGGGCGCCGACACCGGGGAGCTGTTTTTT.

This rearrangement joins TRBV19 to TRBJ1-1; TRBD1 agrees at 7 bases. V shed 2 bases, J shed 10 bases, and the junction held 7 bases outside the gene matches. CDR3 length equals 13 residues. Germline-derived CDR1 and CDR2 are LNHDA and SQIVND (reference sequence). The CDR3 sequence is CASSILEGGLAFF. CDR3 nucleotide sequence: TGTGCCAGTAGTATACTCGAAGGGGGCCTAGCTTTCTTT.